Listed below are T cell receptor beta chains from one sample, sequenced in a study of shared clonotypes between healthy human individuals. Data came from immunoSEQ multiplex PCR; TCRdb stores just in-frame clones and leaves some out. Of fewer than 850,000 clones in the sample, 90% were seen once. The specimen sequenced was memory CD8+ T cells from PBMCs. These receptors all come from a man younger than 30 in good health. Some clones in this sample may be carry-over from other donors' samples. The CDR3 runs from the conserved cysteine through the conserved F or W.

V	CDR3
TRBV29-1	CSVVTGFYEQYF
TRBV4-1	CASSQPPTTVGLAGGTVEQFF
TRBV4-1	CASSHVGEQYF
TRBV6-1	CASSDGQPQHF
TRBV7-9	CASSFGEQFF
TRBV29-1	CSLPGADTQYF
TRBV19	CASSPSGLSSGKLFF
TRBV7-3	CASSLNAKDTQYF
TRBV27	CASRGTSGEPYTQYF
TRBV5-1	CASSPAPGTGGSGNTIYF
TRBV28	CASSLSHTSGRWEQYF
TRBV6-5	CASGHRTNSNQPQHF
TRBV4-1	CASSQGTNYGYTF
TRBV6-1	CASSEAVHSSNQPQHF
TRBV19	CASSQIAGAYEQYF
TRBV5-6	CASSLGTGGEQFF
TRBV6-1	CASAFLGEYGYTF
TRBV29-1	CSVLGTDQNTGELFF
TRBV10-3	CAISESGFGGELFF
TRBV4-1	CASSQVAGDGYGYTF
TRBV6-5	CASSYGLNYGYTF
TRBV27	CASSPFTETYNEQFF
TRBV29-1	CSVDHPSGDTDTQYF
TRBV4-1	CASRHLPRDSPSTDTQYF
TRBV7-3	CASSSHNERAEQYF
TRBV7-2	CASSSRQRTYEQYF
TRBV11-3	CASSLKWSSYNEQFF
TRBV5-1	CASSPGKGLIILDEQFF
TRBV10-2	CASSRTTNTGELFF
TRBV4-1	CASTPGRELFF
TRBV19	CASSIAGGSYEQYF
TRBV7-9	CASSSHLSIAGSYEQYF
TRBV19	CASSTPGGNTEAFF
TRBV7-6	CASSLAPQANTGELFF
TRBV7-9	CASDNQGIDTQYF
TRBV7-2	CASSLRDHYNEQFF
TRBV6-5	CASRGTGQETQYF
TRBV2	CASSAGEGYTF
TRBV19	CASAGVRSTGELFF
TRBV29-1	CSVEDQGSNEKLFF
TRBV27	CASSSLLAGLIGNEQFF
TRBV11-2	CASSPSPESNQPQHF
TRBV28	CASSFWAAPTNEKLFF
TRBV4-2	CASSQNTGSYNEQFF
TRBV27	CASSLTSGRASTQYF
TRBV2	CASSRARYLTGANVLTF
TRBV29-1	CSVAGHSYEQYF